What follows is one T cell receptor beta chain and its context. Its target is unknown. The data stem from a study of shared clonotypes between healthy human individuals. Overall study context: A donor's plate count was three for CD4 naive and three for CD4 memory; CD8 naive had two and CD8 memory one. Study findings and constraints: Richness estimates generally favored naive over memory subsets.

The CDR3 sequence is 13 residues long. CDR1 and CDR2 (germline): MNHEY, SVGAGI. Trimming took 6 bases from V and 6 from J, leaving 12 bases between them. The repertoire was sequenced with immunoSEQ multiplex PCR; TCRdb's copy has only in-frame clones and lacks some. The sample lists approximately 2,300,000 clones, around 90% occurring once. The J gene is TRBJ1-5, the V gene TRBV6-5, with D possibly TRBD1 on 5 matching bases. This clonotype originated in a young man in good health. Some clones in this sample may be carry-over from other donors' samples. The sequenced sample was naive CD4+ T cells from PBMCs. The subset denotes: CD45RA+ positively selected. The CDR3 here is CASRAGPSQPQHF. In DNA form, the CDR3 reads TGTGCCAGCAGAGCAGGGCCCAGTCAGCCCCAGCATTTT.